This paragraph reports one T cell receptor beta chain. Its antigen is not identified. This sample is part of a study of T-cell reconstitution after alpha-beta-depleted transplantation in children. Preparing the TCRbeta library involved the use of unique molecular identifiers. One entry per CDR3 protein, called by TCRdb with MiXCR from the PCR reads. Of some 550,000 distinct CDR3 sequences listed, 23% were seen once; the top ten hold roughly an eighth. Overall study results and limits: Reports say that about two months after transplant, the alpha-beta T cells came out of several hundred graft clones that had expanded.

Source: PBMCs, mostly from graft donor cells, taken 360 days after TCRalphabeta/CD19-depleted stem cell transplant. The origin of this receptor is a boy under two years old who had a stem cell transplant for acute myeloid leukemia, so the T cells may come from the graft donor.

The CDR3 coding sequence is TGTGCCTTCCCAAGGGGGGTTGGCTACACCTTC. Translated: CAFPRGVGYTF. This chain uses TRBV30 with TRBJ1-2, with a tentative D call TRBD1 (6 bases). The CDR3 covers 11 residues. The germline V gene has CDR1 GTSNPN and CDR2 SVGIG (reference sequence). V lost 7 bases and J lost 7, with 13 bases in between.